This is a list of T cell receptor beta chains from one sample in a study of blood T cell repertoires in COVID-19. Profiling relied on immunoSEQ multiplex PCR, and the TCRdb table lists in-frame clones only, not all of them. This table has around 460,000 clones, about 87% appearing once. Sequenced material: peripheral blood. These TCRs come from a man between 18 and 35 years old with COVID-19, enrolled during active disease. Each CDR3 is given with its conserved first and last residue. The D gene is left open where the match is weak. Not all rows give a size; the values are once, few, many and, for expanded clones, a class.

v_call	clone_size	d_call	j_call	cdr3_nt	cdr3_aa
TRBV24-1	-	-	TRBJ2-2	TGTGCCACCAGTGACACGAAGCCCGGGACACCTAACACCGGGGAGCTGTTTTTT	CATSDTKPGTPNTGELFF
TRBV10-2	-	TRBD1	TRBJ2-2	TGCGCCTCCCGCAGGGGGCCTGACACCGGGGAGCTGTTTTTT	CASRRGPDTGELFF
TRBV18	-	-	TRBJ2-7	TGTGCCAGCTCACCAGCAAGACACAGTTCCGAGCAGTACTTC	CASSPARHSSEQYF
TRBV27	-	-	TRBJ1-6	TGTGCCAGCAGTTTAACCGGGGGTAGTTCACCCCTCCACTTT	CASSLTGGSSPLHF
TRBV6-1	-	TRBD1	TRBJ1-5	TGTGCCAGCAGTGAGGACAGGTCTACTAATCAGCCCCAGCATTTT	CASSEDRSTNQPQHF
TRBV5-4	-	TRBD1	TRBJ2-4	TGTGCCAGCAGCTTCGGACAGGGTGACATTCAGTACTTC	CASSFGQGDIQYF
TRBV5-4	-	-	TRBJ2-3	TGTGCCAGCAGCTTTGAGGTGATTCCAGATACGCAGTATTTT	CASSFEVIPDTQYF
TRBV6-5	-	-	TRBJ2-7	TGTGCCAGCAGTTACTCTTCGACAGGCTCGTACGAGCAGTACTTC	CASSYSSTGSYEQYF
TRBV4-1	-	-	TRBJ2-1	TGCGCCAGCAGCCAAGAGGCTAGTTTCAACAATGAGCAGTTCTTC	CASSQEASFNNEQFF
TRBV28	-	TRBD1	TRBJ1-5	TGTGCCAGCAGGGTGGGACAGGGTAGTACTCAGCCCCAGCATTTT	CASRVGQGSTQPQHF
TRBV10-1	-	TRBD2	TRBJ2-3	TGCGCCAGCAGGAAGGGACTAGCGGGGGGCGCTCGCACAGATACGCAGTATTTT	CASRKGLAGGARTDTQYF
TRBV7-2	-	-	TRBJ1-6	TGTGCCAGCAGCTTCGGGACACCTAATTCACCCCTCCACTTT	CASSFGTPNSPLHF
TRBV30	-	-	TRBJ2-3	TGTGCCTGGCGCGGGGTCACAGATACGCAGTATTTT	CAWRGVTDTQYF
TRBV6-5	once	TRBD2	TRBJ2-1	TGTGCCAGCAGTTCCCTTAGCGGGAGGGCCTGGGATGAGCAGTTCTTC	CASSSLSGRAWDEQFF
TRBV24-1	-	TRBD2	TRBJ2-1	TGTGCCACCAGTGAAGCTAGCGGGGCCGCGGATGAGCAGTTCTTC	CATSEASGAADEQFF
TRBV27	-	TRBD1	TRBJ2-7	TGTGCCAGCAGCTCCGGGACAGCCGCCTACGAGCAGTACTTC	CASSSGTAAYEQYF
TRBV6-5	-	-	TRBJ2-5	TGTGCCAGCAGTTACGGCAGGGCCCGAGAGACCCAGTACTTC	CASSYGRARETQYF
TRBV5-1	few	-	TRBJ2-2	TGCGCCAGCAGCTTGGGCCCCCAGGCCCACACCGGGGAGCTGTTTTTT	CASSLGPQAHTGELFF
TRBV7-9	-	-	TRBJ2-5	TGTGCCAGCAGCCCCGGGACTCCTCAAGAGACCCAGTACTTC	CASSPGTPQETQYF
TRBV7-2	-	-	TRBJ2-7	TGTGCCAGCAGCGTCGGAGGTGCCTACGAGCAGTACTTC	CASSVGGAYEQYF
TRBV11-3	-	TRBD2	TRBJ2-7	TGTGCCAGCAGGGAAGGAAAGCCGGGACTAGCGGGAGGGGCCTCCTACGAGCAGTACTTC	CASREGKPGLAGGASYEQYF
TRBV7-8	once	-	TRBJ2-1	TGTGCCAGCAGCTTAGGAGGGAGAGACAATGAGCAGTTCTTC	CASSLGGRDNEQFF
TRBV3-1/TRBV3-2	-	TRBD2	TRBJ2-7	TGTGCCAGCAGCCAAGTCGCCGGGAGGGTCCACGAGCAGTACTTC	CASSQVAGRVHEQYF
TRBV6-5	-	TRBD1	TRBJ1-2	TGTGCCAGCAGTTACTCAGGGACAGGGGGAGGCTATGGCTACACCTTC	CASSYSGTGGGYGYTF
TRBV7-9	-	TRBD1	TRBJ2-7	TGTGCCAGCAGCCCGGCCGGGACAGGGTCCTACGAGCAGTACTTC	CASSPAGTGSYEQYF
TRBV24-1	-	TRBD2	TRBJ2-1	TGTGCCACCAGTGATCGGACTAGCGGGAGGGTGAATTGGTACAATGAGCAGTTCTTC	CATSDRTSGRVNWYNEQFF
TRBV19	medium-sized	-	TRBJ1-3	TGTGCCAGTAGTCCGGCTGGAAACACCATATATTTT	CASSPAGNTIYF
TRBV4-2	once	-	TRBJ1-3	TGTGCCAGCAGCCAAGGGGGGACAGGAAACACCATATATTTT	CASSQGGTGNTIYF
TRBV6-2/TRBV6-3	-	-	TRBJ2-1	TGTGCCAGCAGTTACCCCCCAGACTTTAGCTCCTACAATGAGCAGTTCTTC	CASSYPPDFSSYNEQFF
TRBV24-1	once	-	TRBJ1-1	TGTGCCACCGTTGACTTGAACACTGAAGCTTTCTTT	CATVDLNTEAFF
TRBV11-2	-	TRBD1	TRBJ2-3	TGTGCCAGCAGCTCTACAGGGGGAAGTACAGATACGCAGTATTTT	CASSSTGGSTDTQYF
TRBV25-1	once	TRBD1	TRBJ1-4	TGTGCCAGCAGTGCAGCGGGACAGGGAAGAACTAATGAAAAACTGTTTTTT	CASSAAGQGRTNEKLFF
TRBV19	-	-	TRBJ1-5	TGTGCCAGTAGTCTACAGGGTATCAATCAGCCCCAGCATTTT	CASSLQGINQPQHF
TRBV18	-	TRBD1	TRBJ2-7	TGTGCCAGCTCACGAGGACAGGGCGAGCAGTACTTC	CASSRGQGEQYF
TRBV30	-	TRBD2	TRBJ2-1	TGTGCCTGGAGTGCTTGGCGAGGGAGGGGCTACAATGAGCAGTTCTTC	CAWSAWRGRGYNEQFF
TRBV19	once	-	TRBJ2-2	TGTGCCAGTAGTATAATAGCGTCCTACACCGGGGAGCTGTTTTTT	CASSIIASYTGELFF
TRBV3-1/TRBV3-2	-	-	TRBJ1-1	TGTGCCAGCAGCCAAGTCGTGAACACTGAAGCTTTCTTT	CASSQVVNTEAFF
TRBV7-9	-	TRBD1	TRBJ1-1	TGTGCCAGCAGCCTTACCGGACAGGGGGCGTACACTGAAGCTTTCTTT	CASSLTGQGAYTEAFF
TRBV5-6	-	-	TRBJ1-3	TGTGCCAGCAGCTTGTTTCATGGCTCCGGAAACACCATATATTTT	CASSLFHGSGNTIYF
TRBV10-3	-	-	TRBJ2-7	TGTGCCATAACCGGCTCCCGGACGGGAACCTACGAGCAGTACTTC	CAITGSRTGTYEQYF
TRBV18	-	-	TRBJ1-5	TGTGCCAGCTCAGGGACTAATCAGCCCCAGCATTTT	CASSGTNQPQHF
TRBV27	-	TRBD1	TRBJ2-7	TGTGCCAGCAGTTTAGGTCTCGGGACAGGGGGAATGAGTAACGAGCAGTACTTC	CASSLGLGTGGMSNEQYF
TRBV5-4	-	-	TRBJ1-1	TGTGCCAGCAGCGAGACCCGACAGTCGAACACTGAAGCTTTCTTT	CASSETRQSNTEAFF